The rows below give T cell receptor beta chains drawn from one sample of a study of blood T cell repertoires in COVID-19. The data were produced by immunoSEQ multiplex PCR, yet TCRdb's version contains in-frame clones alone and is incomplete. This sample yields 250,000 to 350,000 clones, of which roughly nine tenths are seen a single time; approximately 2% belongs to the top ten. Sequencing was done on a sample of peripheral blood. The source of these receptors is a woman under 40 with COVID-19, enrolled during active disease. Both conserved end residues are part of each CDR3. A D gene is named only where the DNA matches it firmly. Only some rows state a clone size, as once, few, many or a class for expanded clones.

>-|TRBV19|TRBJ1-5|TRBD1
TGTGCCAGTAGTAAGGACAGGGAAAATCAGCCCCAGCATTTT
CASSKDRENQPQHF
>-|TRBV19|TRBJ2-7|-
TGTGCCAGTAGTATAGATAGTATCGAGTACTTC
CASSIDSIEYF
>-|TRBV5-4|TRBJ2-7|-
TGTGCCAGCAGCTCGGGACTGGCCTCCTACGAGCAGTACTTC
CASSSGLASYEQYF
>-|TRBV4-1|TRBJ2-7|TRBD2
TGCGCCAGCAGCCACTTTGTAGGCGGGAGCTACGAGCAGTACTTC
CASSHFVGGSYEQYF
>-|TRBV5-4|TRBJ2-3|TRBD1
TGTGCCAGCCGCGGCTCTGGGACAGTTCGGACAGATACGCAGTATTTT
CASRGSGTVRTDTQYF
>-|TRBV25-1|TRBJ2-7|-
TGTGCCAGCGGAGGATCCTACGAGCAGTACTTC
CASGGSYEQYF
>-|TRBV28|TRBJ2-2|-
TGTGCCACCTCGGGGACACGCCTAGACCGGGAGCTGTTTTTT
CATSGTRLDRELFF
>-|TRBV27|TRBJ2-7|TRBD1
TGTGCCAGCACTCCGACAGGGGGTACCTACGAGCAGTACTTC
CASTPTGGTYEQYF
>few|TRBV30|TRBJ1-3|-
TGTGCCTGGGGTACAGGGAGATCTGGAAACACCATATATTTT
CAWGTGRSGNTIYF
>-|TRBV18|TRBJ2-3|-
TGTGCCAGCTCACCAAGGCTAGGTACAGATACGCAGTATTTT
CASSPRLGTDTQYF
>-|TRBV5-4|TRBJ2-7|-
TGTGCCAGCAGCCTGGAGGAGGGTTTGACCTACGAGCAGTACTTC
CASSLEEGLTYEQYF
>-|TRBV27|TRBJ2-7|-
TGTGCCAGCAGCTACAGGGACTCCTACGAGCAGTACTTC
CASSYRDSYEQYF
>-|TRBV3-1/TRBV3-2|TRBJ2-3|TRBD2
TGTGCCAGCAGCCAAGAGGGTGGTGGTAGCGGGATTAGCACAGATACGCAGTATTTT
CASSQEGGGSGISTDTQYF
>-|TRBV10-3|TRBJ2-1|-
TGTGCCATCAGTGAGTCGAGTGGTGCAGGGGAAAGTGAGCAGTTCTTC
CAISESSGAGESEQFF
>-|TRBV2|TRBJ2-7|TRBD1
TGTGCCAGCATCGGGGACAGGGTGGGATACGAGCAGTACTTC
CASIGDRVGYEQYF
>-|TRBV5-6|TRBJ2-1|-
TGTGCCAGCAGCTTGGTGGGGGGGGCCCATTACAATGAGCAGTTCTTC
CASSLVGGAHYNEQFF
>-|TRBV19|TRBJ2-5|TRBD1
TGTGCCAGTAGTACGGGACAGGGGGATACGGACCAGTACTTC
CASSTGQGDTDQYF
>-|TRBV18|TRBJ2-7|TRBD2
TGTGCCAGCTCACCTAGCGGGAGCTCCTACGAGCAGTACTTC
CASSPSGSSYEQYF
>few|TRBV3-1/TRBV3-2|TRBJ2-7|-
TGTGCCAGCAGCCAAGGCCCAGGCCCCTACGAGCAGTACTTC
CASSQGPGPYEQYF
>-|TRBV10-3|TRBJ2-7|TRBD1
TGTGCCATCACCCCGACAGGGGATGGCTACGAGCAGTACTTC
CAITPTGDGYEQYF
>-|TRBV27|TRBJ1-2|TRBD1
TGTGCCAGCAGTTTATCCGGGACAGGGAACGGCTACACCTTC
CASSLSGTGNGYTF
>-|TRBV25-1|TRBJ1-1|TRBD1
TGTGCCAGCAGTGAATGGATACAGGGGGAAGCTTTCTTT
CASSEWIQGEAFF
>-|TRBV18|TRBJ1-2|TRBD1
TGTGCCAGCTCACCACCCGGACAGGGGGAGCATGGCTACACCTTC
CASSPPGQGEHGYTF
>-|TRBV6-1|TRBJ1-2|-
TGTGCCAGCAGTGAAGCAAAAGTATCAGTTAACTATGGCTACACCTTC
CASSEAKVSVNYGYTF
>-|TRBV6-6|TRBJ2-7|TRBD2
TGTGCCAGCGAAGCGGGGGGGGGCTACGAGCAGTACTTC
CASEAGGGYEQYF
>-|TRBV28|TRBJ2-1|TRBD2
TGTGCCAGCAGTTTACTAGCGGGAGGGGTCAATGAGCAGTTCTTC
CASSLLAGGVNEQFF
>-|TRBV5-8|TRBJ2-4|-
TGTGCCAGCAGCTTGGCCTGGGGGGAGGAAGCCAAAAACATTCAGTACTTC
CASSLAWGEEAKNIQYF
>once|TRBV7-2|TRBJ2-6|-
TGTGCCAGCAGCTTAGTGGGGAGCTCTGGGGCCAACGTCCTGACTTTC
CASSLVGSSGANVLTF
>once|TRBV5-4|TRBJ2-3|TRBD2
TGTGCCAGCAGCTCTGCAACCGGGACTAGCGGGACAGATACGCAGTATTTT
CASSSATGTSGTDTQYF
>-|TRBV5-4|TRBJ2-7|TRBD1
TGTGCCAGCAGCTTGGGTGGGACAGGGGGCTCCTACGAGCAGTACTTC
CASSLGGTGGSYEQYF
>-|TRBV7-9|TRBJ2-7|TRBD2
TGTGCCAGCAGCCCCCCAGAGGCGGGAGCGAACGAGCAGTACTTC
CASSPPEAGANEQYF
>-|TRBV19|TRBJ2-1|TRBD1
TGTGCCAGTAAATCGGGGGACAGGGCCTACAATGAGCAGTTCTTC
CASKSGDRAYNEQFF
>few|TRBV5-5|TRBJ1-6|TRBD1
TGTGCCAGCAGCCCCATGGGACAGGCTAATTCACCCCTCCACTTT
CASSPMGQANSPLHF
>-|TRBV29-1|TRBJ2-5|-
TGCAGCGTTGGTGTGCAGGGGCTAGAGACCCAGTACTTC
CSVGVQGLETQYF